The entry below describes one T cell receptor beta chain. The data are from a study of blood T cell repertoires in COVID-19. Generated by immunoSEQ multiplex PCR, the TCRdb table keeps only in-frame clones and is missing some. The sample contains hundreds of thousands of clones, about 79% of which appear only once. There are 15 residues in the CDR3. The germline gives CDR1 SGHDT, CDR2 YYEEEE. V trimming: 2 bases; J trimming: 2 bases; junction bases outside the gene matches: 2. This TCR was sampled from a man aged 80 or over with acute or convalescent COVID-19. The sample taken for sequencing was peripheral blood. V and J are TRBV5-6 and TRBJ1-4; 8 bases are shared with TRBD1. The CDR3 DNA is TGTGCCAGCAGCTTCCAGGGGGCTACTAATGAAAAACTGTTTTTT. Residues: CASSFQGATNEKLFF.